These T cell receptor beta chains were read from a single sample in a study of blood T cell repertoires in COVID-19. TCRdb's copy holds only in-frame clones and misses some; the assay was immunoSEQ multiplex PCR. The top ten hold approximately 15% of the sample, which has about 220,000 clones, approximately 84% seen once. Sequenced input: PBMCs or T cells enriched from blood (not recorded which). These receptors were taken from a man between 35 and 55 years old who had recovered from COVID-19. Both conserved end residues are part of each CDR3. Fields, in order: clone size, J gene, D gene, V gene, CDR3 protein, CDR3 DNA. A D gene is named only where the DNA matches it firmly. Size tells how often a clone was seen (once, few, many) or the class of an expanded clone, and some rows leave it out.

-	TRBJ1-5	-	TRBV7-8	CASSFKRDQPQHF	TGTGCCAGCAGCTTTAAGAGAGATCAGCCCCAGCATTTT
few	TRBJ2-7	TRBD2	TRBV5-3	CATQRLAGEQYF	TGTGCCACACAACGACTAGCGGGAGAGCAGTACTTC
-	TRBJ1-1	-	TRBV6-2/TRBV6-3	CASSEFNQGGAFF	TGTGCCAGCAGTGAGTTTAATCAGGGCGGAGCTTTCTTT
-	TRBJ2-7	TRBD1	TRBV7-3	CASSPGQGRGQYF	TGTGCCAGCAGCCCTGGACAGGGTCGGGGGCAGTACTTC
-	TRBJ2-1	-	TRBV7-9	CASSLVSGGSYNEQFF	TGTGCCAGCAGCTTAGTTAGCGGAGGCTCCTACAATGAGCAGTTCTTC
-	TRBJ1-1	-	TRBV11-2	CASSGDRNTEAFF	TGTGCCAGCAGCGGCGACAGGAACACTGAAGCTTTCTTT
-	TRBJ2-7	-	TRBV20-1	CSASVREGPFQQYF	TGCAGTGCTAGTGTCCGGGAAGGGCCTTTTCAGCAGTACTTC
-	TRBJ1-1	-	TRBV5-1	CASSTARGNTEAFF	TGCGCCAGCAGCACCGCCCGGGGGAACACTGAAGCTTTCTTT
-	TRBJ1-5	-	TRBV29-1	CSVGIVGGKDQPQHF	TGCAGCGTTGGGATAGTGGGGGGGAAAGATCAGCCCCAGCATTTT
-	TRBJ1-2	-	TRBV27	CASSLRPTPYGYTF	TGTGCCAGCAGTTTGAGGCCGACCCCCTATGGCTACACCTTC
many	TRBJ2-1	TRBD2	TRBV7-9	CASSSGLAINEQFF	TGTGCCAGCAGCTCGGGACTAGCAATCAATGAGCAGTTCTTC
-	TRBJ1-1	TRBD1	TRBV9	CASSVDQGATEAFF	TGTGCCAGCAGCGTAGACCAGGGGGCGACTGAAGCTTTCTTT
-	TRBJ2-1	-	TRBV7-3	CASSLGLGGEQFF	TGTGCCAGCAGCTTAGGTCTGGGGGGTGAGCAGTTCTTC
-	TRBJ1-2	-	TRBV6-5	CASSYSNFQGGYTF	TGTGCCAGCAGTTACTCGAACTTCCAGGGCGGCTACACCTTC
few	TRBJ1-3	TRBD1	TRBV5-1	CASSFGRGSGNTIYF	TGCGCCAGCAGCTTCGGCAGGGGGTCTGGAAACACCATATATTTT
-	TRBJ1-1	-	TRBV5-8	CASSFSAENTEAFF	TGTGCCAGCAGCTTCTCGGCGGAGAACACTGAAGCTTTCTTT
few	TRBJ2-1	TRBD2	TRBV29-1	CSVNVRREGLNEQFF	TGCAGCGTTAACGTAAGACGGGAGGGCCTCAATGAGCAGTTCTTC
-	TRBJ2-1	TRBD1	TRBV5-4	CASSRDRGAYNEQFF	TGTGCCAGCAGCCGTGACAGGGGGGCCTACAATGAGCAGTTCTTC
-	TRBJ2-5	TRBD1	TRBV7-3	CASSLTGQGEETQYF	TGTGCCAGCAGCTTAACGGGACAGGGTGAAGAGACCCAGTACTTC
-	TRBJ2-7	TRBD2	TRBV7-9	CASSSLSGGRYEQYF	TGTGCCAGCAGCTCCCTCAGCGGGGGAAGGTACGAGCAGTACTTC
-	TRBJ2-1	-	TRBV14	CASSQAWQFF	TGTGCCAGCAGCCAAGCGTGGCAGTTCTTC
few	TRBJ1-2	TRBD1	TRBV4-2	CASSQESVRGTGGFYGYTF	TGTGCCAGCAGCCAAGAAAGTGTTCGGGGGACAGGGGGTTTTTATGGCTACACCTTC
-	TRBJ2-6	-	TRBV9	CASSVSQGSGANVLTF	TGTGCCAGCAGCGTCAGTCAGGGATCTGGGGCCAACGTCCTGACTTTC
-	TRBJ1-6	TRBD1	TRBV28	CASSDRENSPLHF	TGTGCCAGCAGCGACAGGGAAAATTCACCCCTCCACTTT
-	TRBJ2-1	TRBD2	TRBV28	CASSRRSGSSYNEQFF	TGTGCCAGCAGCCGACGAAGCGGGAGCTCCTACAATGAGCAGTTCTTC
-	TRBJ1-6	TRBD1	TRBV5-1	CASSTGQGDSPLHF	TGCGCCAGCAGCACGGGACAGGGGGACTCACCCCTCCACTTT
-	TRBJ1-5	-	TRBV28	CAILSGTLNQPQHF	TGTGCCATCCTTAGCGGAACACTCAATCAGCCCCAGCATTTT
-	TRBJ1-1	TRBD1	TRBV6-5	CASSWTGGHTEAFF	TGTGCCAGCAGCTGGACAGGGGGTCACACTGAAGCTTTCTTT
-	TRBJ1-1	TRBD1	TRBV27	CASSRQGSMLNTEAFF	TGTGCCAGCAGCAGACAGGGGAGTATGTTGAACACTGAAGCTTTCTTT